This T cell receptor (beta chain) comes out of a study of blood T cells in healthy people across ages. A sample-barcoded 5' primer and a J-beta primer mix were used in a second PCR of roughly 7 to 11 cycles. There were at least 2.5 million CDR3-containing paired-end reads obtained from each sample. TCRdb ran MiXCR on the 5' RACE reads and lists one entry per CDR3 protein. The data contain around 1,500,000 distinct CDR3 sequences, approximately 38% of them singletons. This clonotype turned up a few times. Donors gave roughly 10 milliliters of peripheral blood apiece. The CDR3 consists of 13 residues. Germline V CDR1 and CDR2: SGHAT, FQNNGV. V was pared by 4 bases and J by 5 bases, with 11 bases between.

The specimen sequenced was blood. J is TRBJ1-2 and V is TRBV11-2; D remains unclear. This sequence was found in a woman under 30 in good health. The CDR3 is CASSSNSRYGYTF. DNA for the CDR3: TGTGCCAGCAGCTCAAACAGCCGTTATGGCTACACCTTC.